The clone carrying this TCR beta chain was picked up a small number of times. The source of the sample is a study of blood T cell repertoires in COVID-19. About the study: Samples representing acute and convalescent COVID-19 were sourced from the United States, Italy and Spain. From T cells, B-cell-depleted T cells, or PBMCs came the material, which was cDNA or gDNA.

Germline CDR1 and CDR2: SGDLS and YYNGEE. This CDR3 has 15 residues. Losses at the gene ends were 2 bases for V and 6 bases for J; bases not matched to a gene: 7. Under the authors' procedure: The assay estimated nucleated cells by amplifying reference gene primers. Method: immunoSEQ multiplex PCR; TCRdb's copy keeps in-frame clones and lacks some. V and J calls and clone size follow that table, whereas D and trimming were derived from the DNA. The sample lists just over 65,000 clones, 80% to 90% occurring once. The TCR sequence derives from a man aged 25 to 45 with acute or convalescent COVID-19. The sample taken for sequencing was peripheral blood. The chain links TRBV9 to TRBJ2-4; 8 positions match TRBD2. The CDR3 sequence is CASSVQSGSGNIQYF. CDR3 coding DNA: TGTGCCAGCAGCGTCCAGAGCGGGAGTGGAAACATTCAGTACTTC. Looking up the rest from reference TRBV9 and TRBJ2-4 gives the full variable domain: DSGVTQTPKHLITATGQRVTLRCSPRSGDLSVYWYQQSLDQGLQFLIQYYNGEERAKGNILERFSAQQFPDLHSELNLSSLELGDSALYFCASSVQSGSGNIQYFGAGTRLSVL.